This T cell receptor (beta chain) stems from a study of control samples from healthy donors and cancer patients. This clone was observed a handful of times. Using immunoSEQ multiplex PCR, the repertoire was profiled, and TCRdb retains in-frame clones only, with some absent. The sample lists fewer than 110,000 clones, roughly 89% occurring once. The sequence derives from a young man in good health. Source material: blood.

CDR3 nucleotide sequence: TGTGCCAGTATTGGTGTAGGAAATCCGTTCTTC. Protein: CASIGVGNPFF. The chain has TRBV19 and TRBJ2-1; no firm D call. Germline V gene sequence: CDR1 LNHDA, CDR2 SQIVND (reference sequence). CDR3 length: 11 residues. Deletions cut 7 bases from V and 15 bases from J, with 16 bases between.